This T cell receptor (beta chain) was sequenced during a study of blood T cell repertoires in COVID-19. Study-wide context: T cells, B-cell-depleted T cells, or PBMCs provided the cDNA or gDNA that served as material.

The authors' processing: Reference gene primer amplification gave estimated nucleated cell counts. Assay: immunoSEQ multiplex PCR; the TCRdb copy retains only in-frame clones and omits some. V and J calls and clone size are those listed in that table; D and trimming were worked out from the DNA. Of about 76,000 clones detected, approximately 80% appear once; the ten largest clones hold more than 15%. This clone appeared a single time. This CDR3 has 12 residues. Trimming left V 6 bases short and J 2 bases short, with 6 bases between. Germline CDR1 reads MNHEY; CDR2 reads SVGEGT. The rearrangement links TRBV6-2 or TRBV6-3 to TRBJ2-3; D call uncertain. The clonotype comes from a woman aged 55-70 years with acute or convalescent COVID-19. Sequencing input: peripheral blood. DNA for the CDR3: TGTGCCAGCAGCAGCCTCACAGATACGCAGTATTTT. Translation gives CASSSLTDTQYF.